This is a list of T cell receptor beta chains from one sample in a study of blood T cell repertoires in COVID-19. Profiling relied on immunoSEQ multiplex PCR, and the TCRdb table lists in-frame clones only, not all of them. Found here are more than 100,000 clones, under 80% of them singletons; the top ten hold about 2.3%. What was sequenced was peripheral blood. The source of these receptors is a man between 65 and 85 years old with acute or convalescent COVID-19. Both conserved end residues are part of each CDR3. A D gene is named only where the DNA matches it firmly. Expanded clones are given a class, and other clones once, few, many or no size at all.

length,size,D,J,V,CDR3,DNA
11,.,.,TRBJ1-2,TRBV25-1,CASSLGHGYTF,TGTGCCAGCAGTTTGGGGCATGGCTACACCTTC
16,.,TRBD1,TRBJ1-2,TRBV6-6,CASIPPDRGTSYGYTF,TGTGCCAGCATCCCCCCCGACAGGGGCACCAGCTATGGCTACACCTTC
17,.,TRBD1,TRBJ1-6,TRBV19,CASSLFSTGGNNSPLHF,TGTGCCAGTAGTCTTTTCTCGACAGGGGGCAATAATTCACCCCTCCACTTT
15,.,TRBD2,TRBJ2-5,TRBV10-3,CAISDHAGGDGTQYF,TGTGCCATCAGTGACCACGCGGGGGGGGACGGGACCCAGTACTTC
17,.,TRBD2,TRBJ2-1,TRBV12-5,CASGRRTSGSSYNEQFF,TGTGCTAGTGGTCGCCGTACTAGCGGGTCCTCCTACAATGAGCAGTTCTTC
16,few,TRBD1,TRBJ2-1,TRBV7-2,CASSLWGTGALNEQFF,TGTGCCAGCAGCTTATGGGGGACAGGGGCCCTCAATGAGCAGTTCTTC
15,.,.,TRBJ2-2,TRBV6-2/TRBV6-3,CASSQTGQSTGELFF,TGTGCCAGCAGCCAGACGGGACAATCTACCGGGGAGCTGTTTTTT
14,.,TRBD1,TRBJ1-2,TRBV5-1,CASSLAGQGGGYTF,TGCGCCAGCAGCTTGGCCGGACAGGGGGGTGGCTACACCTTC
12,.,.,TRBJ1-6,TRBV30,CAGQNSDSPLHF,TGTGCCGGGCAGAATTCGGATTCACCCCTCCACTTT
17,.,TRBD1,TRBJ1-1,TRBV10-3,CAISTPRTGGDNTEAFF,TGTGCCATCAGTACGCCCCGGACAGGGGGAGATAACACTGAAGCTTTCTTT
13,many,.,TRBJ2-1,TRBV4-3,CASSQDRNSEQFF,TGCGCCAGCAGCCAAGATCGGAACAGCGAGCAGTTCTTC
15,.,.,TRBJ1-5,TRBV19,CASSIEGEGLGPQHF,TGTGCCAGTAGTATAGAAGGGGAAGGTCTGGGGCCCCAGCATTTT
15,.,TRBD1,TRBJ2-1,TRBV5-4,CASSYLQGARNEQFF,TGTGCCAGCAGCTATTTACAGGGGGCGCGCAATGAGCAGTTCTTC
14,.,.,TRBJ1-2,TRBV2,CASVNEGTNYGYTF,TGTGCCAGCGTAAATGAGGGTACTAACTATGGCTACACCTTC
14,.,.,TRBJ1-5,TRBV11-2,CASSLDRGGQPQHF,TGTGCCAGCAGCTTAGACAGGGGAGGGCAGCCCCAGCATTTT
15,.,TRBD2,TRBJ2-3,TRBV27,CASSLIGGGTDTQYF,TGTGCCAGCAGTTTAATCGGGGGGGGAACAGATACGCAGTATTTT
13,.,TRBD1,TRBJ2-7,TRBV18,CASSAGQGAEQYF,TGTGCCAGCTCAGCGGGACAGGGGGCCGAGCAGTACTTC
13,.,.,TRBJ2-1,TRBV7-3,CASSPTRNNEQFF,TGTGCCAGCAGCCCGACTAGGAACAATGAGCAGTTCTTC
15,.,TRBD2,TRBJ2-7,TRBV3-1/TRBV3-2,CASSLQRGGVGEQYF,TGTGCCAGCAGCCTCCAGCGGGGGGGGGTCGGCGAGCAGTACTTC
14,.,.,TRBJ2-3,TRBV18,CASSPPITGDTQYF,TGTGCCAGCTCACCACCGATAACTGGAGATACGCAGTATTTT
16,.,.,TRBJ1-1,TRBV19,CASSIKAQGGNTEAFF,TGTGCCAGTAGTATAAAAGCCCAGGGTGGGAACACTGAAGCTTTCTTT
14,.,.,TRBJ2-3,TRBV7-2,CASSTGGVADTQYF,TGTGCCAGCAGCACAGGCGGGGTCGCAGATACGCAGTATTTT
15,.,.,TRBJ2-2,TRBV9,CASSVALAISGELFF,TGTGCCAGCAGCGTAGCGCTGGCCATTTCCGGGGAGCTGTTTTTT
14,.,.,TRBJ1-2,TRBV20-1,CSASMGSSNYGYTF,TGCAGTGCTAGTATGGGGAGCTCTAACTATGGCTACACCTTC
15,.,TRBD1,TRBJ1-2,TRBV18,CASSPWKTGGGGYTF,TGTGCCAGCTCACCCTGGAAGACAGGGGGCGGTGGCTACACCTTC
14,once,TRBD1,TRBJ1-2,TRBV18,CASSQTGGSDGYTF,TGTGCCAGCTCCCAGACAGGGGGCTCGGATGGCTACACCTTC
15,few,TRBD1,TRBJ2-1,TRBV7-9,CASSAPGTGENEQFF,TGTGCCAGCAGCGCACCCGGGACAGGGGAAAATGAGCAGTTCTTC
16,.,.,TRBJ1-1,TRBV18,CASSPSAGAVGTEAFF,TGTGCCAGCTCACCAAGTGCCGGAGCGGTCGGCACTGAAGCTTTCTTT
16,.,TRBD1,TRBJ1-6,TRBV10-3,CAISVSPGQGRSPLHF,TGTGCCATCAGTGTAAGTCCGGGACAGGGCCGCTCACCCCTCCACTTT
15,once,TRBD1,TRBJ1-1,TRBV18,CASSKVGGADTEAFF,TGTGCCAGCTCAAAGGTAGGGGGCGCGGACACTGAAGCTTTCTTT
15,.,.,TRBJ2-1,TRBV11-2,CASSSPTGKYNEQFF,TGTGCCAGCAGCTCGCCAACAGGGAAATACAATGAGCAGTTCTTC